This TCR beta chain was documented in a study of shared clonotypes between healthy human individuals. The study's findings and limits: About 5% of naive CD4 clonotypes were shared across four donors.

Per the original data handling: Sequence data from immunoSEQ were junction-only and lacked quality scores; consequently, filtering differed. Profiling relied on immunoSEQ multiplex PCR, and the TCRdb table lists in-frame clones only, not all of them. D and trimming come from the DNA, and the V and J calls and clone size come from that table. The sample yields 2 million to 2.5 million clones, about 93% seen once. V lost 5 bases to trimming and J lost 0 bases; unmatched junction nucleotides: 7. The CDR3 is made up of 16 amino acids. The germline CDR1 and CDR2 sequences are SGHVS and FQNEAQ. As for this clone: Antigen: not known. Other DNA sequences in this specimen translate into the identical CDR3.

Cells designated naive CD8 were CD45RO-negative and were positively selected for CCR7, with terminally differentiated effector memory CD45RA+ cells excluded. Healthy HIV-negative adults with no recent acute infections or vaccinations were recruited as donors. The sequencing input was naive CD8+ T cells from PBMCs. The sequence was collected from a man aged 18 to 29 in good health. Some clones in this sample may be carry-over from other donors' samples. V usage is TRBV7-8 and J usage is TRBJ2-7; 10 bases agree with TRBD2. CDR3 nucleotides: TGTGCCAGCAGCCTCGGACTAGCGGAGAGCTCCTACGAGCAGTACTTC. Translation gives CASSLGLAESSYEQYF. The variable domain in full, completed from reference TRBV7-8 and TRBJ2-7, reads GAGVSQSPRYKVAKRGQDVALRCDPISGHVSLFWYQQALGQGPEFLTYFQNEAQLDKSGLPSDRFFAERPEGSVSTLKIQRTQQEDSAVYLCASSLGLAESSYEQYFGPGTRLTVT.